One sample yielded the 5 T cell receptor beta chains listed below, sequenced in a study of blood T cell repertoires in COVID-19. Some clones are missing from TCRdb's copy, which holds only in-frame ones; the method was immunoSEQ multiplex PCR. The sample lists 150,000 to 200,000 clones, roughly 80% occurring once. Sequencing was done on a sample of PBMCs or T cells enriched from blood (not recorded which). The receptors were sampled from a man in his forties or fifties who had recovered from COVID-19.

The gene calls are TRBV7-3 and TRBJ2-1; 13 bases align to TRBD2. The CDR3 is made up of 16 amino acids. Per germline, CDR1 SGHTA and CDR2 FQGTGA. Trimming cost V 5 bases and J 4 bases; bases outside gene matches: 5. CDR3 in DNA: TGTGCCAGCAGCCATCGGACTAGCGGGGGTTACAATGAGCAGTTCTTC. The encoded protein is CASSHRTSGGYNEQFF.

This clone was observed a handful of times. CDR3 region: CASSLRTGSYGYTF. DNA of the CDR3: TGTGCCAGCAGTTTAAGAACAGGGTCCTATGGCTACACCTTC. The V call is TRBV28, the J call TRBJ1-2, with D tentatively TRBD1 (6 bases). V was clipped by 2 bases and J by 4 bases, with 11 bases between them. Germline CDR1 reads MDHEN; CDR2 reads SYDVKM. This CDR3 has 14 amino acids.

The chain joins TRBV7-3 to TRBJ1-3; perhaps TRBD1 as D (5 bases). CDR1 is SGHTA and CDR2 is FQGTGA in the germline V gene. CDR3 length equals 15 residues. V was trimmed by 2 bases and J by 0 bases, leaving 8 bases between them. CDR3 protein: CASSLQGGSGNTIYF. The CDR3, as DNA: TGTGCCAGCAGCTTACAGGGCGGCTCTGGAAACACCATATATTTT.

There are a few counts of this clone. The chain recombines TRBV5-1 with TRBJ2-3; TRBD1 agrees at 7 bases. Losses at the gene ends were 4 bases for V and 0 bases for J; bases not matched to a gene: 8. This CDR3 has 16 residues. Looked up from germline, CDR1 is SGHRS and CDR2 is YFSETQ. The CDR3 DNA follows: TGCGCCAGCAGCCAGGGGGTGGGGATTAGCACAGATACGCAGTATTTT. This gives the protein CASSQGVGISTDTQYF.

The genes are TRBV6-5 and TRBJ2-7; no reliable D call. The V gene lost 6 bases and the J gene lost 2 bases, with 11 bases spanning the gap. Germline V gene data show CDR1 as MNHEY and CDR2 as SVGAGI. This CDR3 has 13 residues. The CDR3 DNA reads TGTGCCAGCAGGGCGACTCTAACCTACGAGCAGTACTTC. This gives the protein CASRATLTYEQYF.